Included here is one T cell receptor (beta chain) sequence, with context. Its antigen remains unidentified. Sequencing used immunoSEQ multiplex PCR; TCRdb keeps in-frame clones, though not all of them. The table shows about 31,000 clones, with roughly 80% occurring only once. The data were obtained in a study of a mutant IDH1 vaccine in newly diagnosed glioma. Per the germline V gene, CDR1 is SGHNT and CDR2 is YYREEE (reference sequence). The CDR3 loop spans 12 amino acids. V shed 4 bases, J shed 8 bases, and the junction held 5 bases outside the gene matches. Time point indicated: week 11, during vaccination. In every dose of vaccine, 300 ug of mutant IDH1 20-mer peptide was given alongside topical imiquimod.

This chain links TRBV5-4 with TRBJ1-2; 7 bases are a match to TRBD1. This specimen consisted of PBMCs, obtained from a glioma patient whose treatment included an IDH1 peptide vaccine. The sequence was collected from a young man with glioma. CDR3 in amino acids: CASSQTGTGYTF. The CDR3 DNA reads as TGTGCCAGCAGCCAGACAGGGACCGGCTACACCTTC.